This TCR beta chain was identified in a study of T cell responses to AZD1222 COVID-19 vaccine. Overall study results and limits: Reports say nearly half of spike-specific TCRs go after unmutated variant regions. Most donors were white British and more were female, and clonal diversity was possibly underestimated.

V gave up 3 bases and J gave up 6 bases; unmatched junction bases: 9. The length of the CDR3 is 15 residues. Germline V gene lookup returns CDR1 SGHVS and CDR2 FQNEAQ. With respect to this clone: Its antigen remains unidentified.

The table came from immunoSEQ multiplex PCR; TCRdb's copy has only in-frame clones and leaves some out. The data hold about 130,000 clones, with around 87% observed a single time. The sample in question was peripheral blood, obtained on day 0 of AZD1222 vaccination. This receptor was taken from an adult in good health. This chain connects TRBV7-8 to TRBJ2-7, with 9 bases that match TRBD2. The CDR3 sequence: CASSFSGGMGSEQYF. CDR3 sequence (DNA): TGTGCCAGCAGCTTCAGCGGGGGGATGGGCAGCGAGCAGTACTTC.